Presented here are 30 T cell receptor beta chains from one specimen sequenced in a study of cytomegalovirus exposure and HLA in healthy donors. The PCR contained 60 Vbeta and 13 Jbeta primers. Some clones are missing from TCRdb's copy, which holds only in-frame ones; the method was immunoSEQ multiplex PCR. The sample contains about 200,000 clones, 65% to 85% of which appear only once. The specimen sequenced was PBMCs. The receptor source for this set is a man aged 50-60 years in good health and CMV-seronegative.

The chain carries TRBV7-3 and TRBJ2-3; D gene unclear. Trimming stripped 3 bases from V and 6 bases from J, with 10 bases between. The CDR3 sequence is 13 residues long. Germline values: CDR1 SGHTA, CDR2 FQGTGA. CDR3 nucleotide sequence: TGTGCCAGCAGCTTGGGCCTTGGGGATACGCAGTATTTT. Residues: CASSLGLGDTQYF.

The chain links TRBV28 to TRBJ1-5; D is possibly TRBD1 (6 bases). Trimming left V 3 bases short and J 5 bases short, with 14 bases between. CDR1 MDHEN and CDR2 SYDVKM come from the germline V gene. The CDR3 has 15 residues. The DNA for the CDR3 is TGTGCCAGCAGTTTCTCTTCCAGGGGCCATCAGCCCCAGCATTTT. This sequence encodes CASSFSSRGHQPQHF.

The chain uses TRBV9 and TRBJ2-1; no clear D. Trimming pared 2 bases from V and 10 bases from J, leaving 10 bases between. The germline V gene has CDR1 SGDLS and CDR2 YYNGEE. CDR3 size: 12 residues. The CDR3 loop is CASSVGSREQFF. The CDR3 bases are TGTGCCAGCAGCGTGGGTTCGCGGGAGCAGTTCTTC.

The J gene is TRBJ1-4, the V gene TRBV4-1, with 9 positions matching TRBD1. Per germline, CDR1 MGHRA and CDR2 YSYEKL. CDR3 length equals 15 residues. After removal of 3 bases from V and 8 bases from J, the junction contained 7 bases not matched to a gene. Written as DNA, the CDR3 is TGCGCCAGCAGCCATGTCCGGGACAGGGTAGAAAAACTGTTTTTT. Its translation is CASSHVRDRVEKLFF.

The V and J genes are TRBV2 and TRBJ1-3; 10 nucleotides agree with TRBD1. V shed 4 bases and J 0 bases; nucleotides not matched to a gene: 0. Germline assignment: CDR1 SNHLY and CDR2 FYNNEI. The CDR3 is 15 residues long. Here the CDR3 DNA reads TGTGCCAGCAGTGGGACAGGGGGCTCTGGAAACACCATATATTTT. Its translation: CASSGTGGSGNTIYF.

This clone has a handful of counts. This chain uses TRBV5-4 with TRBJ2-2; D perhaps matches TRBD2 (6 bases). V was clipped by 10 bases and J by 4 bases, with 17 bases between them. The CDR3 spans 14 residues. Germline CDR1 reads SGHNT; CDR2 reads YYREEE (reference sequence). CDR3 bases: TGTGCCGGCGGCCGGGAGAAGGGCACCGGGGAGCTGTTTTTT. Protein sequence: CAGGREKGTGELFF. Variable domain in full (rest from reference TRBV5-4 and TRBJ2-2): ETGVTQSPTHLIKTRGQQVTLRCSSQSGHNTVSWYQQALGQGPQFIFQYYREEENGRGNFPPRFSGLQFPNYSSELNVNALELDDSALYLCAGGREKGTGELFFGEGSRLTVL.

This clone was counted only a few times. The CDR3 spells CASKAGGLGANEQFF. The CDR3, as DNA: TGTGCCAGCAAAGCGGGAGGGCTAGGGGCCAATGAGCAGTTCTTC. The chain links TRBV6-1 to TRBJ2-1, with 10 nucleotides matching TRBD2. Germline CDR1 is MNHNS and CDR2 is SASEGT. This CDR3 has 15 amino acids. Trimming at V came to 7 bases and at J to 6 bases, leaving 9 bases not matched to a gene.

This clone was seen more than once but under ten times. This chain links TRBV28 with TRBJ1-1, with TRBD1 matching over 10 bases. The trim removed 8 bases at V and 12 bases at J, leaving 9 bases unmatched. CDR3 size: 12 residues. CDR1 MDHEN and CDR2 SYDVKM come from the germline V gene. The CDR3 coding sequence is TGTGCCAGCGGTTACAGGGACAGGGGAACTTTCTTT. This sequence encodes CASGYRDRGTFF.

V is TRBV10-3 and J is TRBJ1-4, with TRBD1 matching over 9 bases. The V gene end was trimmed by 0 bases and the J gene end by 7 bases; junction bases not matched to a gene: 6. Germline assignment: CDR1 ENHRY and CDR2 SYGVKD. This CDR3 has 16 amino acids. The CDR3 is CAISESTGGPSEKLFF. Written as DNA, the CDR3 is TGTGCCATCAGTGAGTCGACAGGGGGACCTAGTGAAAAACTGTTTTTT.

The chain recombines TRBV7-6 with TRBJ2-5; TRBD2 is a possible D gene (6 bases). Germline V gene data show CDR1 as SGHVS and CDR2 as FNYEAQ. This CDR3 spans 14 amino acids. V dropped 1 base and J dropped 5 bases, with 11 bases sitting between them. CDR3 sequence reads: CASSLVEGRETQYF. Here the CDR3 DNA reads TGTGCCAGCAGCTTAGTGGAGGGGCGGGAGACCCAGTACTTC.

This clone has a single count. CDR3: CASSPGGGEQYF. The DNA for the CDR3 is TGTGCCAGCAGTCCCGGAGGCGGTGAGCAGTACTTC. The J gene is TRBJ2-7, the V gene TRBV27; D is possibly TRBD2 (5 bases). The germline gives CDR1 MNHEY, CDR2 SMNVEV (reference sequence). V was clipped by 5 bases and J by 7 bases, with 12 bases between them. The CDR3 loop spans 12 amino acids.

V is TRBV7-9 and J is TRBJ1-1; D gene unclear. Trimming pared 5 bases from V and 1 base from J, leaving 8 bases between. CDR1 and CDR2 from the germline V gene are SEHNR and FQNEAQ (reference sequence). The CDR3 is 13 amino acids. CDR3 in amino acids: CASSPRRNTEAFF. The CDR3, as DNA: TGTGCCAGCAGCCCCAGGCGGAACACTGAAGCTTTCTTT.

The rearrangement joins TRBV6-5 to TRBJ2-1; the match to TRBD2 covers 8 bases. CDR1 and CDR2 from the germline V gene are MNHEY and SVGAGI. The CDR3 spans 14 residues. With 5 bases clipped from V and 2 bases from J, the junction kept 2 bases outside the gene matches. CDR3 DNA: TGTGCCAGCAGTCCGCGGGAGGCCTACAATGAGCAGTTCTTC. Encoded protein: CASSPREAYNEQFF.

In this sample, this clone turned up a few times. The chain couples TRBV28 to TRBJ2-2, with a possible D match to TRBD1 (6 bases). Germline loops: CDR1 MDHEN, CDR2 SYDVKM. V lost 3 bases to trimming and J lost 6 bases, with 11 bases between them. The CDR3 consists of 14 residues. This CDR3 is CASSFPGVAGELFF. In DNA form, the CDR3 reads TGTGCCAGCAGTTTTCCAGGGGTGGCCGGGGAGCTGTTTTTT. Full variable domain (missing parts from reference TRBV28 and TRBJ2-2): DVKVTQSSRYLVKRTGEKVFLECVQDMDHENMFWYRQDPGLGLRLIYFSYDVKMKEKGDIPEGYSVSREKKERFSLILESASTNQTSMYLCASSFPGVAGELFFGEGSRLTVL.

The chain links TRBV11-2 to TRBJ2-1, with TRBD1 matching over 10 bases. The CDR3 is 15 residues long. After removal of 6 bases from V and 4 bases from J, the junction contained 6 bases not matched to a gene. CDR1 is SGHAT, CDR2 FQNNGV, per germline. The CDR3 reads CASRYPGQGYNEQFF. CDR3 DNA: TGTGCCAGCAGATACCCGGGACAGGGGTACAATGAGCAGTTCTTC.

This chain uses TRBV9 with TRBJ1-1; D is unclear. With 0 bases removed from V and 0 bases from J, the gap between germline ends came to 12 bases. The CDR3 contains 16 residues. Germline V gene data show CDR1 as SGDLS and CDR2 as YYNGEE. CDR3 sequence reads: CASSVAGGNMNTEAFF. For the CDR3, the DNA is TGTGCCAGCAGCGTAGCTGGAGGTAACATGAACACTGAAGCTTTCTTT.

The V gene is TRBV12-5, the J gene TRBJ2-2, with TRBD2 as a possible D gene (6 bases). This CDR3 region has 15 residues. With 5 bases removed from V and 5 bases from J, the gap between germline ends came to 15 bases. Looked up from germline, CDR1 is LGHNT and CDR2 is FRNRAP. The CDR3 region is CASGDPFGGTGELFF. The CDR3 DNA follows: TGTGCTAGTGGTGACCCGTTCGGGGGTACCGGGGAGCTGTTTTTT.

The DNA of the CDR3 is TGTGCCAGCAGCGGGTCGGGGGGCGCGGAGACCCAGTACTTC. Amino acids: CASSGSGGAETQYF. This chain uses TRBV5-4 with TRBJ2-5, with D perhaps TRBD2 (7 bases). Germline V gene lookup returns CDR1 SGHNT and CDR2 YYREEE (reference sequence). CDR3 length equals 14 residues. Trimming cost V 4 bases and J 5 bases, with 15 bases left between them.

The V call is TRBV11-2, the J call TRBJ2-7; possible D gene TRBD2, 5 bases. Germline CDR1 SGHAT, CDR2 FQNNGV. V shed 0 bases and J shed 10 bases, with 13 bases lying between them. The CDR3 has 13 residues. The CDR3 loop is CASSLDLSGKQYF. The CDR3 nucleotides are TGTGCCAGCAGCTTAGATCTATCCGGGAAACAGTACTTC.

The chain employs TRBV30 and TRBJ1-5, with D tentatively TRBD1 (5 bases). V was pared by 2 bases and J by 5 bases, with 10 bases between. The CDR3 runs 13 residues. The germline gives CDR1 GTSNPN, CDR2 SVGIG (reference sequence). CDR3 bases: TGTGCCTGGAGTAAGGGCAGGGATCAGCCCCAGCATTTT. Translating gives CAWSKGRDQPQHF.

The chain links TRBV27 to TRBJ2-7; D call uncertain. Germline CDR1 and CDR2: MNHEY and SMNVEV (reference sequence). This CDR3 spans 13 amino acids. With 3 bases removed from V and 3 bases from J, the gap between germline ends came to 9 bases. CDR3 residues: CASSFIFGYEQYF. The CDR3 DNA follows: TGTGCCAGCAGTTTTATCTTCGGCTACGAGCAGTACTTC.

The V gene is TRBV11-2, the J gene TRBJ2-3; no firm D call. V was shortened by 5 bases and J by 4 bases, with 4 bases between the two germline ends. CDR3 length equals 11 residues. Germline-derived CDR1 and CDR2 are SGHAT and FQNNGV. The CDR3 reads CASSPSDTQYF. The CDR3 DNA reads as TGTGCCAGCAGCCCTTCAGATACGCAGTATTTT. Drawing the rest from reference TRBV11-2 and TRBJ2-3, the complete variable domain is EAGVAQSPRYKIIEKRQSVAFWCNPISGHATLYWYQQILGQGPKLLIQFQNNGVVDDSQLPKDRFSAERLKGVDSTLKIQPAKLEDSAVYLCASSPSDTQYFGPGTRLTVL.

There are a few counts of this clone. CDR3 DNA: TGTGCCAGCAGCTTAGGCCGTGCAGGGCCGTACGAGCAGTACTTC. Translating gives CASSLGRAGPYEQYF. The rearrangement joins TRBV7-6 to TRBJ2-7; TRBD1 is a possible D gene (5 bases). With 1 base removed from V and 4 bases from J, the gap between germline ends came to 14 bases. CDR1 and CDR2 (germline): SGHVS, FNYEAQ. The CDR3 has 15 residues.

CDR3 coding DNA: TGCGCCAGCAGTTTACAGTATCCTTCCTACGAGCAGTACTTC. It encodes CASSLQYPSYEQYF. This chain joins TRBV5-1 and TRBJ2-7, with D unresolved. The CDR3 spans 14 residues. Trimming cost V 5 bases and J 1 base, with 13 bases left between them. Germline CDR1 reads SGHRS; CDR2 reads YFSETQ.

The chain links TRBV7-9 to TRBJ1-1, with D tentatively TRBD1 (6 bases). The CDR3 has 15 amino acids. Germline CDR1 and CDR2: SEHNR and FQNEAQ (reference sequence). V was shortened by 0 bases and J by 4 bases, with 12 bases between the two germline ends. The CDR3 DNA reads TGTGCCAGCAGCTTAGCGCAGGGGTTGATCACTGAAGCTTTCTTT. Protein sequence: CASSLAQGLITEAFF.

This clone was seen once. J is TRBJ2-3 and V is TRBV4-2; TRBD1 is a possible D gene (5 bases). The CDR3 is 16 amino acids. Per the germline V gene, CDR1 is LGHNA and CDR2 is YNFKEQ. V was shortened by 0 bases and J by 8 bases, with 18 bases between the two germline ends. The CDR3 is CASSQDSQGGLGTQYF. Here the CDR3 DNA reads TGTGCCAGCAGCCAAGATAGTCAGGGTGGATTAGGTACGCAGTATTTT.

This clone occurred a few times. This chain links TRBV6-1 with TRBJ1-6, with a tentative D call TRBD1 (6 bases). Trimming left V 4 bases short and J 5 bases short, with 6 bases between. The germline V gene has CDR1 MNHNS and CDR2 SASEGT. The CDR3 spans 13 residues. Here the CDR3 reads CASSGTDNSPLHF. The DNA of the CDR3 is TGTGCCAGCAGTGGGACAGATAATTCACCCCTCCACTTT.

This clone was counted a single time. The chain recombines TRBV5-1 with TRBJ1-3, with D possibly TRBD1 on 5 matching bases. The CDR3 loop spans 14 amino acids. CDR1 is SGHRS, CDR2 YFSETQ, per germline. Trimming left V 3 bases short and J 0 bases short, with 7 bases between. In DNA, the CDR3 is TGCGCCAGCAGCTCTACAGGCTCTGGAAACACCATATATTTT. Its protein product is CASSSTGSGNTIYF.

The V and J genes are TRBV18 and TRBJ1-3, with 11 positions matching TRBD1. CDR3 length equals 15 residues. V dropped 0 bases and J dropped 7; count of bases not matched to a gene: 2. Germline V lookup: CDR1 KGHSH, CDR2 LQKENI. DNA of the CDR3: TGTGCCAGCTCACCACCAGGACAGGGGGCTAACACCATATATTTT. Encoded protein: CASSPPGQGANTIYF.

The chain combines TRBV19 with TRBJ2-1, with D unresolved. The CDR3 runs to 13 residues. CDR1 is LNHDA, CDR2 SQIVND, per germline (reference sequence). Trimming removed 5 bases at V and 1 base at J, with 6 bases between. The CDR3 DNA sequence: TGTGCCAGTAGTCCAGGTTCCTACAATGAGCAGTTCTTC. Protein sequence: CASSPGSYNEQFF.